The 2 T cell receptor beta chains given below trace back to one sample, sequenced in a study of OX40 agonist ivuxolimab in advanced cancers. Sequencing was performed with immunoSEQ multiplex PCR; in TCRdb, only in-frame clones are kept and a portion is missing. The data hold 50,000 to 65,000 clones, with over 75% observed a single time. The specimen comprised CD4+ or CD8+ T cells sorted from blood, sampled in a trial of the OX40 agonist ivuxolimab. The receptors originated from an adult with an advanced solid tumor such as melanoma, head and neck, liver or kidney cancer.

The rearrangement joins TRBV7-3 to TRBJ2-1; unclear D gene. The CDR3 loop spans 13 amino acids. Looked up from germline, CDR1 is SGHTA and CDR2 is FQGTGA. Trimming stripped 0 bases from V and 7 bases from J, with 7 bases between. The CDR3 loop reads CASSLTPANEQFF. The CDR3 DNA follows: TGTGCCAGCAGCTTAACGCCAGCGAATGAGCAGTTCTTC.

This clone was detected only once. The chain carries TRBV6-1 and TRBJ1-1; D is ambiguous. The CDR3 loop spans 14 amino acids. Per germline, CDR1 MNHNS and CDR2 SASEGT. Trimming pared 6 bases from V and 0 bases from J, leaving 11 bases between. The chain's CDR3 is CASSGRPMNTEAFF. CDR3 sequence (DNA): TGTGCCAGCAGCGGACGGCCCATGAACACTGAAGCTTTCTTT.